This T cell receptor beta chain was sequenced in a study of control samples from healthy donors and cancer patients. Data came from immunoSEQ multiplex PCR; TCRdb stores just in-frame clones and leaves some out. The sample holds about 180,000 clones, roughly nine tenths seen once. Deletions cut 5 bases from V and 11 bases from J, with 16 bases between. CDR1 SGHAT and CDR2 FQNNGV come from the germline V gene. The CDR3 length is 12 residues. Input material: blood. The chain is built from TRBV11-2 and TRBJ2-7; perhaps TRBD2 as D (5 bases). The sequence derives from a man younger than 40 in good health. DNA for the CDR3: TGTGCCAGCAGCCTACAGTTCGGGGAGAAGTACTTC. Translation gives CASSLQFGEKYF.